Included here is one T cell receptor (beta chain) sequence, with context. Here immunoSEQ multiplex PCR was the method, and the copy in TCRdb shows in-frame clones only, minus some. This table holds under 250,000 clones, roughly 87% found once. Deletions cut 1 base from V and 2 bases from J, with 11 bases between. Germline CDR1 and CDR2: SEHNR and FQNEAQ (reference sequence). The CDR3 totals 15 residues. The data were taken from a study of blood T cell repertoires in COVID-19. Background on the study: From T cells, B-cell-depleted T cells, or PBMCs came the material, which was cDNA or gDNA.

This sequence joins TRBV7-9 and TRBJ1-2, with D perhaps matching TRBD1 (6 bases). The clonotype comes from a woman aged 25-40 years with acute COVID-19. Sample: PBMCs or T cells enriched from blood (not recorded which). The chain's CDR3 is CASSLGAGTNYGYTF. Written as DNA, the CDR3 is TGTGCCAGCAGCTTAGGGGCCGGGACAAACTATGGCTACACCTTC.